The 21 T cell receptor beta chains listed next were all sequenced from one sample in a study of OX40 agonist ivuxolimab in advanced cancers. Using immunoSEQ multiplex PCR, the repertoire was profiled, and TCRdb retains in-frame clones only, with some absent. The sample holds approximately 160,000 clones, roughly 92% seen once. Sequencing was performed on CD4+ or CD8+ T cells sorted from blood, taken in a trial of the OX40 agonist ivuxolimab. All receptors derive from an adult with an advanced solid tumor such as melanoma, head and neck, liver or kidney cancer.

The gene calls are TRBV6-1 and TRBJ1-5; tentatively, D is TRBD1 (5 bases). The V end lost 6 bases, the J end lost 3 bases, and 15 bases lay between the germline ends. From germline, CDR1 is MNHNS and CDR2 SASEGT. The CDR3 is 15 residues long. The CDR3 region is CASRGGLLYNQPQHF. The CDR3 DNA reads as TGTGCCAGCAGGGGGGGGTTGCTATACAATCAGCCCCAGCATTTT.

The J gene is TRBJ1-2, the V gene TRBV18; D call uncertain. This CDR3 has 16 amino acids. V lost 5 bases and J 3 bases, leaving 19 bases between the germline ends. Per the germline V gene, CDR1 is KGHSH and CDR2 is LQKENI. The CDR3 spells CASSGSVDTKDYGYTF. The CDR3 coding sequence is TGTGCCAGCTCAGGGTCGGTAGATACAAAAGACTATGGCTACACCTTC.

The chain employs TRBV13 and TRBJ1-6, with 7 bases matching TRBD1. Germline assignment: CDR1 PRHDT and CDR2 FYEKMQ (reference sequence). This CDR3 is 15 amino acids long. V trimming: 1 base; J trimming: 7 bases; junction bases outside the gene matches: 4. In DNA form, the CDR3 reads TGTGCCAGCAGCTTAGCCGGGACAGAGAATTCACCCCTCCACTTT. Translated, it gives CASSLAGTENSPLHF.

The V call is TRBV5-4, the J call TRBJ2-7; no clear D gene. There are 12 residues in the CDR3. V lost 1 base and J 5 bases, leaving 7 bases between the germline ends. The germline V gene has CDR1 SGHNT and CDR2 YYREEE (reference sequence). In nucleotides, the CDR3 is TGTGCCAGCAGCTTGTTCGTCAACGAGCAGTACTTC. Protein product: CASSLFVNEQYF.

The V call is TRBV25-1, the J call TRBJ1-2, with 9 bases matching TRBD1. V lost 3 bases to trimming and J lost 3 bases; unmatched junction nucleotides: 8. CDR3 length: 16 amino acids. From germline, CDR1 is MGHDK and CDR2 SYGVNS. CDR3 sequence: CASSDPRQGGYYGYTF. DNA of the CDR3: TGTGCCAGCAGTGATCCCAGACAGGGGGGGTACTATGGCTACACCTTC.

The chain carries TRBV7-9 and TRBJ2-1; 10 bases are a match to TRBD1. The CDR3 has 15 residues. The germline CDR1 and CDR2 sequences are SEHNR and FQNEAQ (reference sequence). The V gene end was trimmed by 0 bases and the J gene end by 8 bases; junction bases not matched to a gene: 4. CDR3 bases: TGTGCCAGCAGCTTAGCGGGACAGGGGAGCGATGAGCAGTTCTTC. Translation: CASSLAGQGSDEQFF.

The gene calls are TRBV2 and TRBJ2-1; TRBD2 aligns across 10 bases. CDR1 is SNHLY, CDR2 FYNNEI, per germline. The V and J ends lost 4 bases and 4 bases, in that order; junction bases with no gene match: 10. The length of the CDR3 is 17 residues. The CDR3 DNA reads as TGTGCCAGCAGTGTTGTAGTAGCGGGGGGTCGATACAATGAGCAGTTCTTC. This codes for CASSVVVAGGRYNEQFF.

The CDR3 reads CASSPTQNTEAFF. Here the CDR3 DNA reads TGTGCCAGCTCACCAACACAGAACACTGAAGCTTTCTTT. J is TRBJ1-1 and V is TRBV18, with D hard to call. This CDR3 is 13 amino acids long. The germline V and J ends were trimmed by 2 bases and 1 base, with 5 bases remaining between them. Germline CDR1 and CDR2: KGHSH and LQKENI.

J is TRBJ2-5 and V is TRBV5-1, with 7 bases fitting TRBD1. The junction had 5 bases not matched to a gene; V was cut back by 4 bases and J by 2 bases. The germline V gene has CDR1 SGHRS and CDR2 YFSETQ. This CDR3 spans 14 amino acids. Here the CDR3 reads CASSATGAQETQYF. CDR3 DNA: TGCGCCAGCAGCGCCACAGGGGCACAAGAGACCCAGTACTTC.

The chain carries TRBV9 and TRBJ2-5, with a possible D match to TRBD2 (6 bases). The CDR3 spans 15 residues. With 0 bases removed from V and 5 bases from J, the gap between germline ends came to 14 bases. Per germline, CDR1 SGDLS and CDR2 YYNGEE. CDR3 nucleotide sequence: TGTGCCAGCAGCGTAGGCGTGGGGGGTAGGGAGACCCAGTACTTC. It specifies CASSVGVGGRETQYF.

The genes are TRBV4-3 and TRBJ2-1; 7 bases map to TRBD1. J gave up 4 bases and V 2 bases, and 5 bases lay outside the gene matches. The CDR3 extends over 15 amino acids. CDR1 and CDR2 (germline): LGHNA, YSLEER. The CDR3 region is CASSQTGQQYNEQFF. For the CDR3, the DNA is TGCGCCAGCAGCCAAACGGGACAGCAATACAATGAGCAGTTCTTC.

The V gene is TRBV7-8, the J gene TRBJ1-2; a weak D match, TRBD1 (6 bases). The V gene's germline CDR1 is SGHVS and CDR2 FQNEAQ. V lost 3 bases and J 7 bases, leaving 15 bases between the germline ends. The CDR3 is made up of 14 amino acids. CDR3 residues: CASSFGGGAGGYTF. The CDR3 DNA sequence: TGTGCCAGCAGCTTCGGCGGGGGGGCTGGTGGCTACACCTTC.

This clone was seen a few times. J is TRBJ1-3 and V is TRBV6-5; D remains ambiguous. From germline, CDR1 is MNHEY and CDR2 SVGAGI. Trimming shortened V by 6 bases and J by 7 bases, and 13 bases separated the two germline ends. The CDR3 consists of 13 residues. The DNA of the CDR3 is TGTGCCAGCAGCCCCTCGAGTGGGAACACCATATATTTT. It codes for CASSPSSGNTIYF.

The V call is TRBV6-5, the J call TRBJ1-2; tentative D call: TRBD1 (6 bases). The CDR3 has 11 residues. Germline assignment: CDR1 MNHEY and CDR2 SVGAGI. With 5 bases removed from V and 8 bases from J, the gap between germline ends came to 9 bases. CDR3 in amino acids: CASSPGVGYTF. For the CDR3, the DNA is TGTGCCAGCAGTCCAGGGGTCGGCTACACCTTC.

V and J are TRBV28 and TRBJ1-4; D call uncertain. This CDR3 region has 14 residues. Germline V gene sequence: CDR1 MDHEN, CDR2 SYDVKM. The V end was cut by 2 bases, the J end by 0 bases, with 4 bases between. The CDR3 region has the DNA TGTGCCAGCAGTTTAGACGCAACTAATGAAAAACTGTTTTTT. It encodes CASSLDATNEKLFF.

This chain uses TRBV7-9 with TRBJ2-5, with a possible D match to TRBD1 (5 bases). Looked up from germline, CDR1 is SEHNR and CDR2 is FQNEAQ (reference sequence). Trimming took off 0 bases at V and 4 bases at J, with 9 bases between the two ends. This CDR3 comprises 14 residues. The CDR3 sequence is CASSLAGVAETQYF. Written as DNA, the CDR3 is TGTGCCAGCAGCTTAGCAGGGGTAGCAGAGACCCAGTACTTC.

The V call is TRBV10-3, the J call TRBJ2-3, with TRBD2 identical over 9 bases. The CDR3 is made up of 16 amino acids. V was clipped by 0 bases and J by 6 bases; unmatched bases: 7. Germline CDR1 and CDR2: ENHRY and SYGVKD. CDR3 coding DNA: TGTGCCATCAGTGAGTCGCTAGGACTAGCGACCGATACGCAGTATTTT. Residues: CAISESLGLATDTQYF.

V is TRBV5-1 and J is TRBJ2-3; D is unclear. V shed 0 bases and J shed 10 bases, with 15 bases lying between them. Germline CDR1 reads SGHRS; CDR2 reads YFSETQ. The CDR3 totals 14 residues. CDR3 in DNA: TGCGCCAGCAGCTTGGGAGCAGAGGTGGGTGCGCAGTATTTT. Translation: CASSLGAEVGAQYF. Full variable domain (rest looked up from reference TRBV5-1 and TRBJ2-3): KAGVTQTPRYLIKTRGQQVTLSCSPISGHRSVSWYQQTPGQGLQFLFEYFSETQRNKGNFPGRFSGRQFSNSRSEMNVSTLELGDSALYLCASSLGAEVGAQYFGPGTRLTVL.

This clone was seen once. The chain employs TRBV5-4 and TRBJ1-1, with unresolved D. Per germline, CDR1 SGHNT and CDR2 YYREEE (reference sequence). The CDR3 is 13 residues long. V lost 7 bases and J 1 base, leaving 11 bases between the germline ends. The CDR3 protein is CASLTEPNTEAFF. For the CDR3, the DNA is TGTGCCAGCCTCACAGAGCCGAACACTGAAGCTTTCTTT.

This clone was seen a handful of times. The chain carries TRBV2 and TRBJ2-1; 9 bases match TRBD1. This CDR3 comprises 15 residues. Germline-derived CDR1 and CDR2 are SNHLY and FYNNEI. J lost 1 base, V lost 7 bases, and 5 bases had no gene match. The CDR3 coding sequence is TGTGCCAGCACCTTGACAGGGGGATCCTACAATGAGCAGTTCTTC. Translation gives CASTLTGGSYNEQFF. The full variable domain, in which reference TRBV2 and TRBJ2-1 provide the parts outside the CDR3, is EPEVTQTPSHQVTQMGQEVILRCVPISNHLYFYWYRQILGQKVEFLVSFYNNEISEKSEIFDDQFSVERPDGSNFTLKIRSTKLEDSAMYFCASTLTGGSYNEQFFGPGTRLTVL.

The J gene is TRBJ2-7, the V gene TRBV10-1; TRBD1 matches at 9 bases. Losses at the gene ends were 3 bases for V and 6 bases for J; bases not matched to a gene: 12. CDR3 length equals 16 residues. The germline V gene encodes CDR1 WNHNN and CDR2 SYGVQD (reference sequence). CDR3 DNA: TGCGCCAGCAGTGAAAGGATGGGACAGGGCTGGGGCGAGCAGTACTTC. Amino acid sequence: CASSERMGQGWGEQYF.